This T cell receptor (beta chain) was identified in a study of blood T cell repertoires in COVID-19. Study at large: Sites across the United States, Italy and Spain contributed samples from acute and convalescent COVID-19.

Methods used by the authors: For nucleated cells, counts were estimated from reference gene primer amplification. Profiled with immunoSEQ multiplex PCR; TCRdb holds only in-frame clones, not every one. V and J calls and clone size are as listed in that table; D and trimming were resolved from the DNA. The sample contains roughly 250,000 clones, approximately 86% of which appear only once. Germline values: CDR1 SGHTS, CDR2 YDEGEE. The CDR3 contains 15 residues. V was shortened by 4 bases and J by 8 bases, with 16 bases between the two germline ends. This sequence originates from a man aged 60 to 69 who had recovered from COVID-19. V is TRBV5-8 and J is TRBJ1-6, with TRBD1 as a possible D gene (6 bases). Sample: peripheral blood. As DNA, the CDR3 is TGTGCCAGCAGCCCCGGGACACGGTTTCATTCACCCCTCCACTTT. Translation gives CASSPGTRFHSPLHF.